These 27 T cell receptor beta chains were all obtained from the same sample, sequenced in a study of Ad26.COV2.S vaccination and SARS-CoV-2 variants. The repertoire was sequenced with immunoSEQ multiplex PCR; TCRdb's copy has only in-frame clones and lacks some. This sample has some 250,000 clones; 70% to 90% occur once, and the top ten carry around 11%. Treatment of the sample: some 20 received Ad26.COV2.S at low or high dose, single or two shots; several received placebo; per-sample allocation not given. The study sampled participants on day 63 after the first vaccine or placebo injection. Specimen: peripheral blood, collected in a trial of Ad26.COV2.S vaccine versus placebo. These TCRs come from a person between 18 and 65 years old who received the Ad26.COV2.S COVID-19 vaccine or a placebo.

This clone occurred once. The gene calls are TRBV19 and TRBJ1-4, with D maybe TRBD1 (5 bases). The germline CDR1 and CDR2 sequences are LNHDA and SQIVND (reference sequence). This CDR3 is 16 amino acids long. V lost 6 bases and J 0 bases, leaving 14 bases between the germline ends. The CDR3 reads CASRRTGTATNEKLFF. DNA for the CDR3: TGTGCCAGTAGACGTACAGGTACTGCAACTAATGAAAAACTGTTTTTT.

The rearrangement joins TRBV6-2 or TRBV6-3 to TRBJ2-7; possible D gene TRBD1, 6 bases. The CDR3 is 15 amino acids. Germline assignment: CDR1 MNHEY and CDR2 SVGEGT. Trimming left V 6 bases short and J 2 bases short, with 17 bases between. The CDR3 DNA sequence: TGTGCCAGCAGCCGCTCCCGACAGGCCCCCTACGAGCAGTACTTC. Protein: CASSRSRQAPYEQYF.

A single count supports this clone. This chain uses TRBV15 with TRBJ2-7, with 15 bases fitting TRBD2. CDR1 is LNHNV, CDR2 YYDKDF, per germline (reference sequence). The CDR3 has 16 amino acids. V lost 8 bases and J lost 2; bases outside the gene matches: 7. The CDR3 is CATAWGTSGGPYEQYF. CDR3 in DNA: TGTGCCACCGCCTGGGGGACTAGCGGGGGGCCCTACGAGCAGTACTTC. The full variable domain, with the rest looked up from reference TRBV15 and TRBJ2-7, is DAMVIQNPRYQVTQFGKPVTLSCSQTLNHNVMYWYQQKSSQAPKLLFHYYDKDFNNEADTPDNFQSRRPNTSFCFLDIRSPGLGDTAMYLCATAWGTSGGPYEQYFGPGTRLTVT.

The rearrangement links TRBV4-1 to TRBJ2-7; D unclear. The CDR3 loop spans 14 amino acids. The germline V and J ends were trimmed by 1 base and 1 base, with 8 bases remaining between them. Germline lookup yields CDR1 MGHRA and CDR2 YSYEKL. CDR3 in DNA: TGCGCCAGCAGCCAAGTCGCTGCGTCCTACGAGCAGTACTTC. It is translated as CASSQVAASYEQYF.

The chain carries TRBV7-3 and TRBJ2-5; 10 nucleotides align to TRBD1. Germline-derived CDR1 and CDR2 are SGHTA and FQGTGA. V lost 5 bases, J lost 2 bases, and 5 bases stayed unmatched. The CDR3 has 15 amino acids. The CDR3: CASSQDRGRQETQYF. DNA of the CDR3: TGTGCCAGCAGCCAAGACAGGGGGCGGCAAGAGACCCAGTACTTC.

The genes are TRBV2 and TRBJ2-5; 14 bases fit TRBD2. V dropped 5 bases and J dropped 1; count of bases not matched to a gene: 9. Looked up from germline, CDR1 is SNHLY and CDR2 is FYNNEI. This CDR3 contains 18 residues. Here the CDR3 DNA reads TGTGCCAGCAGTCCCCCCCGAGGGACTAGCGGGGGCCAAGAGACCCAGTACTTC. Its protein is CASSPPRGTSGGQETQYF.

The rearrangement links TRBV6-4 to TRBJ2-2; unclear D gene. The CDR3 sequence is 11 residues long. Per germline, CDR1 MRHNA and CDR2 SNTAGT. Trimming cost V 10 bases and J 7 bases, with 10 bases left between them. As DNA, the CDR3 is TGTGCCAACAGAACGAACGGGGAGCTGTTTTTT. This gives the protein CANRTNGELFF.

The chain links TRBV7-2 to TRBJ2-1; 7 nucleotides agree with TRBD1. The trim removed 5 bases at V and 2 bases at J, leaving 9 bases unmatched. CDR1 and CDR2 from the germline V gene are SGHTA and FQGNSA. The CDR3 loop spans 16 amino acids. The CDR3 loop is CASSHNRQGTYNEQFF. The CDR3, as DNA: TGTGCCAGCAGCCATAATCGACAGGGAACCTACAATGAGCAGTTCTTC.

This chain joins TRBV5-6 and TRBJ1-1; no clear D. Trimming removed 4 bases from V and 0 bases from J, with 22 bases in between. Germline lookup yields CDR1 SGHDT and CDR2 YYEEEE. The CDR3 has 18 amino acids. The CDR3, as DNA: TGTGCCAGCAGCAGAGAAATAGGGTCAGGAGCCATGAACACTGAAGCTTTCTTT. This sequence encodes CASSREIGSGAMNTEAFF.

This clone was seen just once. This chain joins TRBV4-3 and TRBJ1-6; D uncertain. The CDR3 consists of 15 residues. Germline loops: CDR1 LGHNA, CDR2 YSLEER. Trimming removed 5 bases from V and 8 bases from J, with 16 bases in between. As DNA, the CDR3 is TGCGCCAGCAGCAAAAGACAATCCGGGGATTCACCCCTCCACTTT. Protein: CASSKRQSGDSPLHF.

This clone was detected once. The chain recombines TRBV3-1 (or the pseudogene TRBV3-2) with TRBJ2-7; 7 nucleotides line up with TRBD1. Trimming removed 0 bases from V and 6 bases from J; junction bases left unmatched: 8. The CDR3 has 15 residues. Germline V gives CDR1 LGHDT, CDR2 YNNKEL (reference sequence). The chain's CDR3 is CASSQDRDRPGEQYF. CDR3 nucleotide sequence: TGTGCCAGCAGCCAAGACCGGGACAGACCCGGCGAGCAGTACTTC.

The chain has TRBV30 and TRBJ1-5, with D uncertain. The germline CDR1 and CDR2 sequences are GTSNPN and SVGIG (reference sequence). The CDR3 contains 12 residues. V was clipped by 4 bases and J by 6 bases, with 10 bases between them. CDR3 residues: CAWTRLGQPQHF. For the CDR3, the DNA is TGTGCCTGGACTAGATTGGGTCAGCCCCAGCATTTT.

The gene calls are TRBV27 and TRBJ2-7; no clear D. Trimming removed 6 bases from V and 4 bases from J, with 13 bases in between. Looked up from germline, CDR1 is MNHEY and CDR2 is SMNVEV (reference sequence). This CDR3 has 13 residues. The CDR3 region is CASSLSENYEQYF. CDR3 bases: TGTGCCAGCAGCCTTTCGGAGAATTACGAGCAGTACTTC.

The J gene is TRBJ2-5, the V gene TRBV30; the match to TRBD2 covers 11 bases. The trim removed 1 base at V and 5 bases at J, leaving 3 bases unmatched. Germline V gives CDR1 GTSNPN, CDR2 SVGIG (reference sequence). The CDR3 extends over 14 amino acids. This CDR3 is CAWSDWTSGETQYF. In DNA form, the CDR3 reads TGTGCCTGGAGTGACTGGACTAGCGGGGAGACCCAGTACTTC.

The genes are TRBV27 and TRBJ2-3; tentatively, D is TRBD1 or TRBD2 (6 bases each). The CDR3 consists of 16 residues. The germline V and J ends were trimmed by 5 bases and 0 bases, with 15 bases remaining between them. CDR1 MNHEY and CDR2 SMNVEV come from the germline V gene (reference sequence). The CDR3 DNA follows: TGTGCCAGCAGTCCAAGAGGGGGGAGGAGCACAGATACGCAGTATTTT. Protein product: CASSPRGGRSTDTQYF.

The chain links TRBV5-4 to TRBJ1-3; D remains ambiguous. The CDR3 is made up of 13 amino acids. Per the germline V gene, CDR1 is SGHNT and CDR2 is YYREEE (reference sequence). V lost 5 bases and J 8 bases, leaving 14 bases between the germline ends. The CDR3 spells CASRSGAADTIYF. DNA for the CDR3: TGTGCCAGCAGGTCAGGAGCGGCAGACACCATATATTTT.

With respect to this clone: The sample contains more than one DNA sequence encoding this CDR3. The DNA of the CDR3 is TGTGCCAGCAGCTCGGGACCTAATGAAAAACTGTTTTTT. Translating it yields CASSSGPNEKLFF. This rearrangement joins TRBV5-4 to TRBJ1-4, with D perhaps matching TRBD1 (5 bases). This CDR3 has 13 residues. V was pared by 3 bases and J by 3 bases, with 6 bases between. Germline CDR1 and CDR2: SGHNT and YYREEE (reference sequence).

V usage is TRBV7-8 and J usage is TRBJ1-2; perhaps TRBD1 as D (5 bases). The CDR3 has 14 residues. V was pared by 5 bases and J by 4 bases, with 14 bases between. Germline-derived CDR1 and CDR2 are SGHVS and FQNEAQ. The CDR3: CASSSSGTSYGYTF. CDR3 nucleotide sequence: TGTGCCAGCAGCAGTTCCGGGACGTCCTATGGCTACACCTTC.

The chain links TRBV18 to TRBJ2-7, with 7 positions matching TRBD1. Germline V gene data show CDR1 as KGHSH and CDR2 as LQKENI. There are 16 residues in the CDR3. V shed 3 bases and J 1 base; nucleotides not matched to a gene: 9. CDR3 protein: CASSPKGAAVSYEQYF. DNA of the CDR3: TGTGCCAGCTCACCGAAGGGGGCGGCCGTTTCCTACGAGCAGTACTTC. Using reference TRBV18 and TRBJ2-7 for the parts outside the CDR3, the full variable domain is NAGVMQNPRHLVRRRGQEARLRCSPMKGHSHVYWYRQLPEEGLKFMVYLQKENIIDESGMPKERFSAEFPKEGPSILRIQQVVRGDSAAYFCASSPKGAAVSYEQYFGPGTRLTVT.

V and J are TRBV19 and TRBJ2-7; D not certain. This CDR3 is built from 14 residues. Germline lookup yields CDR1 LNHDA and CDR2 SQIVND (reference sequence). V was pared by 3 bases and J by 7 bases, with 16 bases between. The CDR3 is CASSMNSAWGEQYF. As DNA, the CDR3 is TGTGCCAGTAGTATGAACAGCGCCTGGGGTGAGCAGTACTTC.

This clone was seen more than once but under ten times. V usage is TRBV28 and J usage is TRBJ2-3, with 7 positions matching TRBD1. The V and J ends lost 1 base and 2 bases, in that order; junction bases with no gene match: 21. The CDR3 runs to 21 residues. Germline-derived CDR1 and CDR2 are MDHEN and SYDVKM. The CDR3 loop reads CASSLLSFLGTAKEITDTQYF. CDR3 sequence (DNA): TGTGCCAGCAGTTTATTATCTTTTTTAGGGACAGCCAAGGAAATCACAGATACGCAGTATTTT.

This clone has more than one count but fewer than ten. The sample contains more than one DNA sequence encoding this CDR3. The gene calls are TRBV7-2 and TRBJ2-3; 9 nucleotides agree with TRBD2. V was pared by 3 bases and J by 1 base, with 8 bases of the junction left unmatched. The CDR3 has 17 amino acids. CDR1 and CDR2 from the germline V gene are SGHTA and FQGNSA. Written as DNA, the CDR3 is TGTGCCAGCAGCTTCCTCTCGAGCGGGGGGCGCACAGATACGCAGTATTTT. Its protein is CASSFLSSGGRTDTQYF. Based on the CDR3 plus reference TRBV7-2 and TRBJ2-3, the full variable domain is GAGVSQSPSNKVTEKGKDVELRCDPISGHTALYWYRQSLGQGLEFLIYFQGNSAPDKSGLPSDRFSAERTGGSVSTLTIQRTQQEDSAVYLCASSFLSSGGRTDTQYFGPGTRLTVL.

CDR3 DNA sequence: TGTGCCATCCTTCCTACGGGGGACAGTAACTATGGCTACACCTTC. It specifies CAILPTGDSNYGYTF. This chain joins TRBV28 and TRBJ1-2; 7 bases align to TRBD1. CDR3 size: 15 residues. V trimming: 10 bases; J trimming: 1 base; junction bases outside the gene matches: 12. The germline V gene encodes CDR1 MDHEN and CDR2 SYDVKM.

This chain links TRBV19 with TRBJ2-7; D is possibly TRBD2 (5 bases). The V gene lost 1 base and the J gene lost 5 bases, with 9 bases spanning the gap. The CDR3 has 13 amino acids. Germline V CDR1 and CDR2: LNHDA, SQIVND (reference sequence). The CDR3 reads CASSIGPGNEQYF. In DNA form, the CDR3 reads TGTGCCAGTAGTATAGGTCCGGGAAACGAGCAGTACTTC.

The chain carries TRBV10-3 and TRBJ2-5, with TRBD1 matching 9 bases. Losses at the gene ends were 6 bases for V and 4 bases for J; bases not matched to a gene: 3. The length of the CDR3 is 13 residues. The germline V gene encodes CDR1 ENHRY and CDR2 SYGVKD. The CDR3 spells CAIRMGQGETQYF. The CDR3 nucleotides read TGTGCCATCAGGATGGGACAGGGAGAGACCCAGTACTTC.

The CDR3 region is CASSEVSVQETQYF. Written as DNA, the CDR3 is TGTGCCAGCAGTGAAGTGTCAGTGCAAGAGACCCAGTACTTC. The chain recombines TRBV6-1 with TRBJ2-5; no firm D call. V was pared by 1 base and J by 2 bases, with 8 bases between. The CDR3 spans 14 residues. Germline V gene sequence: CDR1 MNHNS, CDR2 SASEGT.

The J gene is TRBJ1-1, the V gene TRBV19, with D unresolved. Between the trimmed V and J ends, which lost 7 bases and 5 bases, there was a span of 14 bases. CDR1 is LNHDA, CDR2 SQIVND, per germline (reference sequence). The CDR3 totals 13 residues. CDR3 amino acids: CASIREGYTEAFF. CDR3 DNA sequence: TGTGCCAGTATACGAGAAGGATATACTGAAGCTTTCTTT. The variable domain in full, with the rest retrieved from reference TRBV19 and TRBJ1-1, is DGGITQSPKYLFRKEGQNVTLSCEQNLNHDAMYWYRQDPGQGLRLIYYSQIVNDFQKGDIAEGYSVSREKKESFPLTVTSAQKNPTAFYLCASIREGYTEAFFGQGTRLTVV.